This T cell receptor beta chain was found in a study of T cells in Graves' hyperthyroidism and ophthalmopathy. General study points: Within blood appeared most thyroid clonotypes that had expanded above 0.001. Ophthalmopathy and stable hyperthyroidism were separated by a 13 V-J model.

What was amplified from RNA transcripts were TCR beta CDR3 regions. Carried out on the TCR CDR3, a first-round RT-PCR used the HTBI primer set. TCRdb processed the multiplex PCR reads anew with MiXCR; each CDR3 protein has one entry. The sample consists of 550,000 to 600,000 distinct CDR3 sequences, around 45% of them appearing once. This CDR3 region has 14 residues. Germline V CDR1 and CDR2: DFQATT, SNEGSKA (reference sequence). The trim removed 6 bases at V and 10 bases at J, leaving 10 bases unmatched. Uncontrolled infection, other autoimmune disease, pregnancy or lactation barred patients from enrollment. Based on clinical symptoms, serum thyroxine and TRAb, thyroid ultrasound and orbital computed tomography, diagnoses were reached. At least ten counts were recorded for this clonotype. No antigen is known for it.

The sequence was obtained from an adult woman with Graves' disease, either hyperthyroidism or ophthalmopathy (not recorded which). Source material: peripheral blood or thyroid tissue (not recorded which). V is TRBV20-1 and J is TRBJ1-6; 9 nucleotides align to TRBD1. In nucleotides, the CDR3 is TGCAGTGCAAGTACCGGGACAGGGAGCTCACCCCTCCACTTT. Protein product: CSASTGTGSSPLHF.